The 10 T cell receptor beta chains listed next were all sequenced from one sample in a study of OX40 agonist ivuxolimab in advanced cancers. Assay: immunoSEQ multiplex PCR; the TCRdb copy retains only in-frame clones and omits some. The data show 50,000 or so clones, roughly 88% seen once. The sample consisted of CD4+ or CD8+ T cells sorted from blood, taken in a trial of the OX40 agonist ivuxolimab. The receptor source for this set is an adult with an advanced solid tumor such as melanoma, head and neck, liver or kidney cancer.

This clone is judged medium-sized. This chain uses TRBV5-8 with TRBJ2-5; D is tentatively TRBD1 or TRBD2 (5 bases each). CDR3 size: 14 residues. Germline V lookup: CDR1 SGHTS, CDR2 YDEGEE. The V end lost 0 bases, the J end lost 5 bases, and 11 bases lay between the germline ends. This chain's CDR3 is CASSLETGTETQYF. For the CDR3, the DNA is TGTGCCAGCAGCTTGGAGACGGGGACGGAGACCCAGTACTTC.

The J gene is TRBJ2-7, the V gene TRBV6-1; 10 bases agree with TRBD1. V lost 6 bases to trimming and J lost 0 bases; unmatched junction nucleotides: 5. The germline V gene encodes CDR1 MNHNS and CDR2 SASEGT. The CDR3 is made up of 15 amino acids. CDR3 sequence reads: CASRGTGEVSYEQYV. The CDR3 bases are TGTGCCAGCAGGGGGACAGGGGAAGTCTCCTACGAGCAGTACGTC.

CDR3 coding DNA: TGCAGCGCTGCCTCCGGGACAGGGGGCAGCGATGAGCAGTTCTTC. It yields the protein CSAASGTGGSDEQFF. This chain links TRBV29-1 with TRBJ2-1; 12 nucleotides line up with TRBD1. In germline, CDR1 is SQVTM, CDR2 ANQGSEA. CDR3 size: 15 residues. Trimming at V came to 7 bases and at J to 8 bases, leaving 12 bases not matched to a gene.

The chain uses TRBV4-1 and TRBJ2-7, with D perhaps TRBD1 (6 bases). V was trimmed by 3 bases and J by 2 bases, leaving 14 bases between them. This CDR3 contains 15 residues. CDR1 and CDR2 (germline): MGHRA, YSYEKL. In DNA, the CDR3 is TGCGCCAGCAGCCAGGGAACAGGGAACCCCTACGAGCAGTACTTC. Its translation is CASSQGTGNPYEQYF.

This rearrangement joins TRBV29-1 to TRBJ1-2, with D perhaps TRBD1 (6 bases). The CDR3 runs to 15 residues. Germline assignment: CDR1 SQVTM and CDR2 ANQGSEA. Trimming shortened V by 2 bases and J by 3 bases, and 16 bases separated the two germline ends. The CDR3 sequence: CSVELQGISYYGYTF. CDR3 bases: TGCAGCGTTGAACTGCAGGGGATTTCCTACTATGGCTACACCTTC.

The CDR3 DNA reads as TGTGCCTGGAGGCCGTGGGGAAGGGGGCCGGGTTCGCTCTCTGGGGCCAACGTCCTGACTTTC. Encoded protein: CAWRPWGRGPGSLSGANVLTF. The chain links TRBV30 to TRBJ2-6, with 7 bases lining up with TRBD1. CDR3 size: 21 residues. Trimming cost V 3 bases and J 0 bases; bases outside gene matches: 20. CDR1 and CDR2 from the germline V gene are GTSNPN and SVGIG (reference sequence). The whole variable domain, remainder taken from reference TRBV30 and TRBJ2-6, is SQTIHQWPATLVQPVGSPLSLECTVEGTSNPNLYWYRQAAGRGLQLLFYSVGIGQISSEVPQNLSASRPQDRQFILSSKKLLLSDSGFYLCAWRPWGRGPGSLSGANVLTFGAGSRLTVL.

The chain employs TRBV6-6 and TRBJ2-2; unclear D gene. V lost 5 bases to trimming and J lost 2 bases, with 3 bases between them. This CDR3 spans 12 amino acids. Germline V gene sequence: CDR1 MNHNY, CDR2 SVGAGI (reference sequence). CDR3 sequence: CASSTNTGELFF. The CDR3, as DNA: TGTGCCAGCAGTACAAACACCGGGGAGCTGTTTTTT.

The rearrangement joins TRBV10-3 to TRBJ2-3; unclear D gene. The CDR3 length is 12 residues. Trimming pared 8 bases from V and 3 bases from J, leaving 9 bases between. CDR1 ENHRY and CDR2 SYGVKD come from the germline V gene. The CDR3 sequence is CAISAPTDTQYF. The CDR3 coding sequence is TGTGCCATCTCGGCTCCGACAGATACGCAGTATTTT.

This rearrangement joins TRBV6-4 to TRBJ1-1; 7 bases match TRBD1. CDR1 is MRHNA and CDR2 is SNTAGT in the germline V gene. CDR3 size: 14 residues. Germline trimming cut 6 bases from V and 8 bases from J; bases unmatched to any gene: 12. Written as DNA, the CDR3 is TGTGCCAGCAGAGACACTGACAGGGTCGGGGAAGCTTTCTTT. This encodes CASRDTDRVGEAFF.

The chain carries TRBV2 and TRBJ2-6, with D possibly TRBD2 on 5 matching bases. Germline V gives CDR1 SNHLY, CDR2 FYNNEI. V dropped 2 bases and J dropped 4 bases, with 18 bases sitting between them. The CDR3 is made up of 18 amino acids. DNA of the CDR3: TGTGCCAGCAGTGAAACTGGGCCACGGGGAGCCGGGGCCAACGTCCTGACTTTC. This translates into CASSETGPRGAGANVLTF.